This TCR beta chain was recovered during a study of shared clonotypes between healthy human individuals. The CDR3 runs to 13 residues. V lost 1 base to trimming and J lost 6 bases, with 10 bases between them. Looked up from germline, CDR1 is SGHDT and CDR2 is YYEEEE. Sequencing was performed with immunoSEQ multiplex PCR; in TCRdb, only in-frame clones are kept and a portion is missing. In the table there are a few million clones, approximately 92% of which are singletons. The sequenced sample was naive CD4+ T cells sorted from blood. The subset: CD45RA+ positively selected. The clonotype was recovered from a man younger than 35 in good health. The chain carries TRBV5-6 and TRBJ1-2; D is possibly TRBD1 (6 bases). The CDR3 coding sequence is TGTGCCAGCAGCTTGACACAGGGTAATGGCTACACCTTC. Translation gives CASSLTQGNGYTF.